The rows below give T cell receptor beta chains drawn from one sample of a study of CD8 T cells in Susac syndrome. Each CDR3 protein is one row after TCRdb ran MiXCR on the immunoSEQ multiplex PCR reads. The table lists roughly 80,000 distinct CDR3 sequences, 90% to 95% of them singletons. Sequencing used CD8+ T cells from PBMCs. These receptors all come from a human donor in good health. The CDR3 runs from the conserved cysteine through the conserved F or W. The order of the fields is CDR3 DNA, CDR3 protein, J gene, V gene, clone size, D gene, CDR3 length. A D gene is named only where the DNA matches it firmly. Size is stated for part of the rows, as once, few or many counts, or as a class when the clone is expanded.

CDR3 DNA: TGTGCCAGCAGCGTTTGGGGTTCTACGGATACGCAGTATTTT
CDR3 protein: CASSVWGSTDTQYF
J gene: TRBJ2-3
V gene: TRBV9
clone size: NA
D gene: NA
CDR3 length: 14

CDR3 DNA: TGTGCCAGCAGCGTGGGGGGTCCCATGTGGGAGCAGTACTTC
CDR3 protein: CASSVGGPMWEQYF
J gene: TRBJ2-7
V gene: TRBV9
clone size: NA
D gene: NA
CDR3 length: 14

CDR3 DNA: TGTGCCAGCAGCTTGGTAGTATTCGGGGGCTCCTACGAGCAGTACTTC
CDR3 protein: CASSLVVFGGSYEQYF
J gene: TRBJ2-7
V gene: TRBV5-6
clone size: NA
D gene: NA
CDR3 length: 16

CDR3 DNA: TGTGCCAGCAGCTTGCGGACAGGCGGCGGCTACACCTTC
CDR3 protein: CASSLRTGGGYTF
J gene: TRBJ1-2
V gene: TRBV13
clone size: once
D gene: TRBD1
CDR3 length: 13

CDR3 DNA: TGTGCCAGCAGCCCGAGGGGAAGACAGCCCCAGCATTTT
CDR3 protein: CASSPRGRQPQHF
J gene: TRBJ1-5
V gene: TRBV7-2
clone size: NA
D gene: NA
CDR3 length: 13

CDR3 DNA: TGTGCCAGCAGCTTACCTGGACAGCCCCAGCATTTT
CDR3 protein: CASSLPGQPQHF
J gene: TRBJ1-5
V gene: TRBV11-2
clone size: NA
D gene: NA
CDR3 length: 12

CDR3 DNA: TGCGCCAGCAGCCAAGGCGTTCTAGGGACCTATGGCTACACCTTC
CDR3 protein: CASSQGVLGTYGYTF
J gene: TRBJ1-2
V gene: TRBV4-1
clone size: NA
D gene: NA
CDR3 length: 15

CDR3 DNA: TGTGCCAGCAGTCTCAGGGAAGGGGCCGGGGAGCTGTTTTTT
CDR3 protein: CASSLREGAGELFF
J gene: TRBJ2-2
V gene: TRBV27
clone size: NA
D gene: NA
CDR3 length: 14

CDR3 DNA: TGTGCTAGTGGTTGGACCCCTTCGGTTACTGGGGCCAACGTCCTGACTTTC
CDR3 protein: CASGWTPSVTGANVLTF
J gene: TRBJ2-6
V gene: TRBV12-5
clone size: NA
D gene: NA
CDR3 length: 17

CDR3 DNA: TGTGCCAGCAGCGGATGGGACAGGGAGACCCAGTACTTC
CDR3 protein: CASSGWDRETQYF
J gene: TRBJ2-5
V gene: TRBV11-3
clone size: NA
D gene: TRBD1
CDR3 length: 13

CDR3 DNA: TGTGCCTGGGGAGAGGGCAGATATCTGGATACGCAGTATTTT
CDR3 protein: CAWGEGRYLDTQYF
J gene: TRBJ2-3
V gene: TRBV30
clone size: NA
D gene: NA
CDR3 length: 14

CDR3 DNA: TGCGCCAGCAGCCGGGACACGGGGCGAGATCAGCCCCAGCATTTT
CDR3 protein: CASSRDTGRDQPQHF
J gene: TRBJ1-5
V gene: TRBV5-1
clone size: NA
D gene: NA
CDR3 length: 15

CDR3 DNA: TGTGCCAGCAGTCCCCTGACAGTAATACGTAGCACCGGGGAGCTGTTTTTT
CDR3 protein: CASSPLTVIRSTGELFF
J gene: TRBJ2-2
V gene: TRBV12-3/TRBV12-4
clone size: NA
D gene: NA
CDR3 length: 17

CDR3 DNA: TGCGCCAGCAGCTTGGGTCAGGGGTCGGGGTACGAGCAGTACTTC
CDR3 protein: CASSLGQGSGYEQYF
J gene: TRBJ2-7
V gene: TRBV5-1
clone size: NA
D gene: NA
CDR3 length: 15

CDR3 DNA: TGCGCCAGCAGCTTCGGGCCTGGGGCAGGCCGAGAGACCCAGTACTTC
CDR3 protein: CASSFGPGAGRETQYF
J gene: TRBJ2-5
V gene: TRBV5-1
clone size: NA
D gene: NA
CDR3 length: 16

CDR3 DNA: TGTGCCAGCAGCTGGACGGGGGAGGAGGACGAGCAGTACTTC
CDR3 protein: CASSWTGEEDEQYF
J gene: TRBJ2-7
V gene: TRBV9
clone size: NA
D gene: NA
CDR3 length: 14

CDR3 DNA: TGTGCCGGGACCGACAGCTTCCCCAGCGACTACACCTTC
CDR3 protein: CAGTDSFPSDYTF
J gene: TRBJ1-2
V gene: TRBV2
clone size: NA
D gene: NA
CDR3 length: 13

CDR3 DNA: TGTGCCAGCAGTACTAACAGGCCTTATCGAGAAGCTTTCTTT
CDR3 protein: CASSTNRPYREAFF
J gene: TRBJ1-1
V gene: TRBV6-2/TRBV6-3
clone size: NA
D gene: NA
CDR3 length: 14

CDR3 DNA: TGTGCCAGCAGTCCCGAGACAGGGGGCAATGAGCAGTTCTTC
CDR3 protein: CASSPETGGNEQFF
J gene: TRBJ2-1
V gene: TRBV27
clone size: NA
D gene: TRBD1
CDR3 length: 14

CDR3 DNA: TGCAGTGCTAGAGAGGACAGAAATTACGAGCAGTACTTC
CDR3 protein: CSAREDRNYEQYF
J gene: TRBJ2-7
V gene: TRBV20-1
clone size: NA
D gene: NA
CDR3 length: 13

CDR3 DNA: TGCAGTGCTAGAGATGACCCCCAGACTAGCGGGGGGGCCCCGATTGTTGGAGATACGCAGTATTTT
CDR3 protein: CSARDDPQTSGGAPIVGDTQYF
J gene: TRBJ2-3
V gene: TRBV20-1
clone size: NA
D gene: TRBD2
CDR3 length: 22

CDR3 DNA: TGTGCCAGCAGCCAGAGACAGGAGAGCTCTGGAAACACCATATATTTT
CDR3 protein: CASSQRQESSGNTIYF
J gene: TRBJ1-3
V gene: TRBV16
clone size: NA
D gene: NA
CDR3 length: 16

CDR3 DNA: TGTGCCAGCCGGGAGGACAGGAGCCAGGAGACCCAGTACTTC
CDR3 protein: CASREDRSQETQYF
J gene: TRBJ2-5
V gene: TRBV27
clone size: NA
D gene: NA
CDR3 length: 14

CDR3 DNA: TGTGCCAGCAGCCAAGATCTTTGGACAGGGATAAACACCATATATTTT
CDR3 protein: CASSQDLWTGINTIYF
J gene: TRBJ1-3
V gene: TRBV3-1
clone size: NA
D gene: TRBD1
CDR3 length: 16

CDR3 DNA: TGTGCCAGCAGTGAATATTCGGCAGATTATGGCTACACCTTC
CDR3 protein: CASSEYSADYGYTF
J gene: TRBJ1-2
V gene: TRBV25-1
clone size: NA
D gene: NA
CDR3 length: 14

CDR3 DNA: TGTGCCAGCAGCCAACGGGGGAATGGTCAGTACTTC
CDR3 protein: CASSQRGNGQYF
J gene: TRBJ2-4
V gene: TRBV3-1
clone size: NA
D gene: NA
CDR3 length: 12